The rows below give T cell receptor beta chains drawn from one sample of a study of blood T cell repertoires in COVID-19. TCRdb's table, derived via immunoSEQ multiplex PCR, lists solely in-frame clones and lacks some. The sample consists of 350,000 to 450,000 clones, 70% to 90% of them appearing once. Material for sequencing was PBMCs or T cells enriched from blood (not recorded which). The source of these receptors is a middle-aged man in a cohort exposed to, infected with or recovered from COVID-19 (not recorded which). Both conserved end residues are part of each CDR3. The D gene is left open where the match is weak. Clone size appears in some rows only: once, few, many, or a class for an expanded clone.

v_call	j_call	d_call	clone_size	cdr3_length	cdr3_nt	cdr3_aa
TRBV30	TRBJ1-1	-	-	14	TGTGCCTGGAGTGTACCCCAACAGAACACTGAAGCTTTCTTT	CAWSVPQQNTEAFF
TRBV27	TRBJ1-5	TRBD1	once	15	TGTGCCAGCAGTTCCTGGGACAGTACAAATCAGCCCCAGCATTTT	CASSSWDSTNQPQHF
TRBV7-2	TRBJ2-3	-	-	15	TGTGCCAGCAGCCCCTATTCTCCTGGCACAGATACGCAGTATTTT	CASSPYSPGTDTQYF
TRBV24-1	TRBJ2-2	TRBD1	-	17	TGTGCCACCAGTGACCTCAGGGACAGGGGATTAGCCGGGGAGCTGTTTTTT	CATSDLRDRGLAGELFF
TRBV2	TRBJ1-6	TRBD1	-	14	TGTGCCAGTAAACCGGGACAGGGCTATTCACCCCTCCACTTT	CASKPGQGYSPLHF
TRBV11-1	TRBJ1-1	-	-	14	TGTGCCAGCAGCTCTCAGGGGCCCGCTTATGAAGCTTTCTTT	CASSSQGPAYEAFF
TRBV5-5	TRBJ2-4	-	-	13	TGTGCCAGCAGCTTTGGTCAGGGTGACATTCAGTACTTC	CASSFGQGDIQYF
TRBV27	TRBJ2-6	-	once	16	TGTGCCAGCAGTTCTCCCGGGGGATCTGGGGCCAACGTCCTGACTTTC	CASSSPGGSGANVLTF
TRBV7-9	TRBJ2-3	TRBD2	-	16	TGTGCCAGCAGCTTTTGGACTAGCGGGAGTACAGATACGCAGTATTTT	CASSFWTSGSTDTQYF
TRBV4-1	TRBJ2-2	-	few	17	TGCGCCAGCAGCCAAGATCTTTGGGGAGCCCACACCGGGGAGCTGTTTTTT	CASSQDLWGAHTGELFF
TRBV3-1/TRBV3-2	TRBJ1-2	TRBD1	-	14	TGTGCCAGCAGCCAACTCGGGACAGGGAACGGCTACACCTTC	CASSQLGTGNGYTF
TRBV10-3	TRBJ1-5	TRBD1	-	13	TGTGCCGGGCACAGGGGGCACATTAACCCCCAGCATTTT	CAGHRGHINPQHF
TRBV5-1	TRBJ2-1	TRBD2	-	16	TGCGCCAGCAGCTCCGGACTAGCGGGGTCTCTCGGCGAGCAGTTCTTC	CASSSGLAGSLGEQFF
TRBV5-1	TRBJ1-2	TRBD1	-	15	TGCGCCAGCAGCTCCCAGACAGGGGGCGGCTATGGCTACACCTTC	CASSSQTGGGYGYTF
TRBV10-1	TRBJ1-1	-	-	13	TGCGCCAGCAGTGAGTCGGGCAGGCATGAAGCTTTCTTT	CASSESGRHEAFF
TRBV7-9	TRBJ2-7	-	-	17	TGTGCCAGCAGCTTAGCGGGGGGTGGCGGCAACTCCTACGAGCAGTACTTC	CASSLAGGGGNSYEQYF
TRBV5-1	TRBJ2-3	TRBD1	-	14	TGCGCCAGCAGCTGGACAGGAGTGAAGGATACGCAGTATTTT	CASSWTGVKDTQYF
TRBV28	TRBJ1-6	-	-	15	TGTGCCAGCAGTACGGGTAGTGGGTTCAATTCACCCCTCCACTTT	CASSTGSGFNSPLHF
TRBV20-1	TRBJ2-7	-	-	11	TGCAGTGCTAGAACTAGCTACGAGCAGTACTTC	CSARTSYEQYF
TRBV10-3	TRBJ2-5	TRBD2	-	14	TGTGCCATCAGCCGGACTAGTCAACAAGAGACCCAGTACTTC	CAISRTSQQETQYF
TRBV10-1	TRBJ2-1	TRBD2	once	15	TGCGCCAGCAGTTGGACTAGCGGGAGTCGCCATGAGCAGTTCTTC	CASSWTSGSRHEQFF
TRBV4-2	TRBJ1-4	-	-	14	TGTGCCAGCAGCCAAGCGACGGGTAATGAAAAACTGTTTTTT	CASSQATGNEKLFF
TRBV7-9	TRBJ1-5	TRBD1	-	14	TGTGCCAGCAGCTTCGGGACAGGGGCTCAGCCCCAGCATTTT	CASSFGTGAQPQHF
TRBV2	TRBJ2-7	TRBD2	-	16	TGTGCCAGCAGACTAGCGGGACAAAGGGTGCCATTTCAGCAGTACTTC	CASRLAGQRVPFQQYF
TRBV19	TRBJ2-2	-	-	14	TGTGCCAGCCTTCCGGGTAGGAACACCGGGGAGCTGTTTTTT	CASLPGRNTGELFF
TRBV5-4	TRBJ2-1	TRBD2	-	17	TGTGCCAGCAGCAGTCCGACTAGCGGGAGGAACCGGAATGAGCAGTTCTTC	CASSSPTSGRNRNEQFF
TRBV5-4	TRBJ2-1	-	-	16	TGTGCCAGCAGAAATCCGGGACTTAGCTCCTACAATGAGCAGTTCTTC	CASRNPGLSSYNEQFF
TRBV2	TRBJ1-2	-	-	16	TGTGCCAGCCCCCGGAATGGAGTGTCAGGGTCAAATGGCTACACCTTC	CASPRNGVSGSNGYTF
TRBV7-2	TRBJ1-3	-	once	13	TGTGCCAGCAGCTTCCGACGTAGCGCACGAACGTATTTT	CASSFRRSARTYF
TRBV11-2	TRBJ2-7	-	-	15	TGTGCCAGCAGCATCAGTACGTCAAGCTCCTACGAGCAGTACTTC	CASSISTSSSYEQYF
TRBV19	TRBJ1-4	-	once	14	TGTGCCAGTAGTTCAGGGTGGACTAATGAAAAACTGTTTTTT	CASSSGWTNEKLFF